A selection of T cell receptor beta chains follows, all from one sample in a study of shared clonotypes between healthy human individuals. Repertoires were generated with immunoSEQ multiplex PCR, while TCRdb's copy carries only in-frame clones and drops some. The profile covers 950,000 to 1,100,000 clones, with around 74% appearing a single time and approximately 1.5% taken by the ten largest. Sequencing used memory CD4+ T cells sorted from blood. All receptors derive from a man younger than 35 in good health. Each CDR3 is given with its conserved first and last residue.

j_gene: TRBJ1-2
v_gene: TRBV7-9
CDR3aa: CASSLGQGTSNYGYTF

j_gene: TRBJ2-5
v_gene: TRBV6-5
CDR3aa: CASSYSKGAGETQYF

j_gene: TRBJ2-2
v_gene: TRBV30
CDR3aa: CAWMGGKGTGELFF

j_gene: TRBJ2-7
v_gene: TRBV20-1
CDR3aa: CTGVLSYEQYF

j_gene: TRBJ2-7
v_gene: TRBV9
CDR3aa: CASSVRPIDEQYF

j_gene: TRBJ1-2
v_gene: TRBV4-2
CDR3aa: CASSQDLGTGLGYTF

j_gene: TRBJ2-1
v_gene: TRBV2
CDR3aa: CASTMTGQGRRNEQFF

j_gene: TRBJ2-1
v_gene: TRBV18
CDR3aa: CASSQGQGNYNEQFF

j_gene: TRBJ2-7
v_gene: TRBV12-5
CDR3aa: CASGLSRYEQYF

j_gene: TRBJ1-1
v_gene: TRBV10-3
CDR3aa: CAISEGQINTEAFF

j_gene: TRBJ2-1
v_gene: TRBV6-1
CDR3aa: CASSDRGRGNEQFF

j_gene: TRBJ1-2
v_gene: TRBV9
CDR3aa: CASSAQPGRANYGYTF

j_gene: TRBJ1-6
v_gene: TRBV9
CDR3aa: CASSVDGTGSSSYNSPLHF

j_gene: TRBJ1-1
v_gene: TRBV6-1
CDR3aa: CASSYAGAEAFF

j_gene: TRBJ2-1
v_gene: TRBV19
CDR3aa: CASSIKREQFF

j_gene: TRBJ1-4
v_gene: TRBV4-1
CDR3aa: CASSQAGQTNEKLFF

j_gene: TRBJ2-5
v_gene: TRBV5-1
CDR3aa: CASSVGPTNTETQYF

j_gene: TRBJ2-5
v_gene: TRBV7-2
CDR3aa: CASSPTAAQETQYF

j_gene: TRBJ1-2
v_gene: TRBV30
CDR3aa: CAWSNRGDYGYTF

j_gene: TRBJ2-5
v_gene: TRBV7-6
CDR3aa: CASSPTGQVGGGQETQYF

j_gene: TRBJ2-1
v_gene: TRBV29-1
CDR3aa: CSVERQGGNEQFF